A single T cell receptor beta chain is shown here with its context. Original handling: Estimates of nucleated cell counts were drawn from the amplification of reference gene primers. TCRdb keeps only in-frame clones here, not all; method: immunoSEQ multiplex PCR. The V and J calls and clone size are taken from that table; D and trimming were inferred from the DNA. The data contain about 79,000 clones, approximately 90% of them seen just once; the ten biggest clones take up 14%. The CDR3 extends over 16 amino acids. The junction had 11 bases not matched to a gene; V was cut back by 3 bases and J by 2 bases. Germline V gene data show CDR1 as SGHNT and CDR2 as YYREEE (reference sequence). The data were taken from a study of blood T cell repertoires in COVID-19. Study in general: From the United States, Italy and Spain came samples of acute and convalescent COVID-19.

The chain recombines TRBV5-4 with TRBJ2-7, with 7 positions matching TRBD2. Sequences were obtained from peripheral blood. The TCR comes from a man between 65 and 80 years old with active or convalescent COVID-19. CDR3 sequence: CASSWDGGVTAYEQYF. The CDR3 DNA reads TGTGCCAGCAGCTGGGATGGGGGGGTGACGGCCTACGAGCAGTACTTC.